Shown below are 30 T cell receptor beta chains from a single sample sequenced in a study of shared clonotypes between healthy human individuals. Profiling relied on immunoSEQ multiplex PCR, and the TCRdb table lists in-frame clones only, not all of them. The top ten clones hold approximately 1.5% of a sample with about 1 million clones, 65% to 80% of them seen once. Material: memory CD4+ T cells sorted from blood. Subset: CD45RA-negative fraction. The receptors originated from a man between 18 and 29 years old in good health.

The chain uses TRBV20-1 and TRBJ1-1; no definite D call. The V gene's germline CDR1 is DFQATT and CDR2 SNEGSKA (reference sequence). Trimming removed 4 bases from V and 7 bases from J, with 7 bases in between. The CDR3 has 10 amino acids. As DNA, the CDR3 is TGCAGTGCTATCCTTAATGAAGCTTTCTTT. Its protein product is CSAILNEAFF.

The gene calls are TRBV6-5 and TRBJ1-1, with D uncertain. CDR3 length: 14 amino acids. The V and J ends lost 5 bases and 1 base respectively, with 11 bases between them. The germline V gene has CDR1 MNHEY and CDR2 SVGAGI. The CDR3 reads CASSRWTRNTEAFF. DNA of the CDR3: TGTGCCAGCAGTCGATGGACCAGGAACACTGAAGCTTTCTTT.

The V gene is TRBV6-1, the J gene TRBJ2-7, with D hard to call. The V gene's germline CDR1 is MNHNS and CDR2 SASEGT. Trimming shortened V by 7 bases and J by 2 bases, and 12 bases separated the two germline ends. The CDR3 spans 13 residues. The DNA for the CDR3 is TGTGCCAGCAAAATGGCAGGAACCTACGAGCAGTACTTC. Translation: CASKMAGTYEQYF.

The CDR3 nucleotides are TGTGCCATCAGTGAGTCAAGCGGATCCTACAATGAGCAGTTCTTC. It codes for CAISESSGSYNEQFF. This chain links TRBV10-3 with TRBJ2-1; tentatively, D is TRBD2 (5 bases). The CDR3 length is 15 residues. The germline V gene has CDR1 ENHRY and CDR2 SYGVKD. With 0 bases removed from V and 1 base from J, the gap between germline ends came to 7 bases.

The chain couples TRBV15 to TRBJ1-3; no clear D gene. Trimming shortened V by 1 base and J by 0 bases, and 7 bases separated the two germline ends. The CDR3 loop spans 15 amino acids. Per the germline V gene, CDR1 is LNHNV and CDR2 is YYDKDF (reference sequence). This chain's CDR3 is CATSRGAFSGNTIYF. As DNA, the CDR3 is TGTGCCACCAGCAGAGGGGCATTCTCTGGAAACACCATATATTTT.

CDR3 region: CASSSIGGNTGELFF. The CDR3 DNA reads as TGTGCCAGCAGCTCTATAGGTGGGAACACCGGGGAGCTGTTTTTT. The J gene is TRBJ2-2, the V gene TRBV7-2; no firm D call. CDR3 length: 15 amino acids. The ends were cut back, 4 bases at V and 1 base at J, with 10 bases in the middle. Germline V CDR1 and CDR2: SGHTA, FQGNSA.

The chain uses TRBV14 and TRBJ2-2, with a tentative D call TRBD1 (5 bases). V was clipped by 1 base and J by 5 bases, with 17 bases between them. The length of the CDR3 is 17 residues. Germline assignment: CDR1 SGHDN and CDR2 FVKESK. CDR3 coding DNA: TGTGCCAGCAGCCAAGGGGGCAGATCTTTGATGACCGGGGAGCTGTTTTTT. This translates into CASSQGGRSLMTGELFF.

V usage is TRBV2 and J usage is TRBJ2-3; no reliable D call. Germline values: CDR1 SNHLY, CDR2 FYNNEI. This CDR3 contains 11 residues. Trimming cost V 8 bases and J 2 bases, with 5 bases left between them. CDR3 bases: TGTGCCAGCGCCTACACAGATACGCAGTATTTT. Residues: CASAYTDTQYF.

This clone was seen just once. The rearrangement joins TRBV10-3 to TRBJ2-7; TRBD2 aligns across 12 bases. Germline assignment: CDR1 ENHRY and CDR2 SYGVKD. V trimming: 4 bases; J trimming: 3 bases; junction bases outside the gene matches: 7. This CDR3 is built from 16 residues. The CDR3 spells CAISGTSGNLLYEQYF. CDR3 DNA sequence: TGTGCCATCAGTGGGACTAGCGGGAACCTCCTCTACGAGCAGTACTTC.

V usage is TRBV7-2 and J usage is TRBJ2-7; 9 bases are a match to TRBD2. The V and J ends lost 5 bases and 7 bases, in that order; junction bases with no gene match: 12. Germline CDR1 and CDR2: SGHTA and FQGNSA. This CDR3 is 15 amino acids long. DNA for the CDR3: TGTGCCAGCAGCCCAATGTCTAGCGGGATGGGGGAGCAGTACTTC. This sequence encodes CASSPMSSGMGEQYF.

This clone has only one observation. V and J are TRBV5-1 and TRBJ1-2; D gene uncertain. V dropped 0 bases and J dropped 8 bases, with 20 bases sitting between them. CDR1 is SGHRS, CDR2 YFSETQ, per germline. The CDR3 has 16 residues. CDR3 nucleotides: TGCGCCAGCAGCTTGGGAGGGTCGGGCTCTACTATCGGCTACACCTTC. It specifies CASSLGGSGSTIGYTF.

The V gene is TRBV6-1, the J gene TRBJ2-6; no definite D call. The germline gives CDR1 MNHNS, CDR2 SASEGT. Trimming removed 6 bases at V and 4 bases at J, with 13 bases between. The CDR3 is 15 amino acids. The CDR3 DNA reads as TGTGCCAGCAGCCTTGAATGGGTGGGGGCCAACGTCCTGACTTTC. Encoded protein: CASSLEWVGANVLTF.

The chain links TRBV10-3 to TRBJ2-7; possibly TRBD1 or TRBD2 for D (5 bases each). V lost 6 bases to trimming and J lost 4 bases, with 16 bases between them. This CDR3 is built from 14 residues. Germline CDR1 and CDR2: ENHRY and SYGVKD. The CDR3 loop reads CAIRAGSLSYEQYF. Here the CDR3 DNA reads TGTGCCATCAGGGCAGGGAGCCTCTCTTACGAGCAGTACTTC.

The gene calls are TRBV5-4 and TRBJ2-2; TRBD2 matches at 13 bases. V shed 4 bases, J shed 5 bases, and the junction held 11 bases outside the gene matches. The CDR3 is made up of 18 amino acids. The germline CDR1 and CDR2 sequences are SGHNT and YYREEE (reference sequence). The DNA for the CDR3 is TGTGCCAGCAGCCCGACTAGCGGGAGGCCCTCCGGAACCGGGGAGCTGTTTTTT. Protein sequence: CASSPTSGRPSGTGELFF.

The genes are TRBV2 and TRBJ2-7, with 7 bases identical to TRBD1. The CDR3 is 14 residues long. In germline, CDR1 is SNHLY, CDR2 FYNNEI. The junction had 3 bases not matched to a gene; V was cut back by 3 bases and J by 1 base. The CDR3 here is CASSEETGSYEQYF. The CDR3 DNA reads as TGTGCCAGCAGTGAGGAGACAGGGTCCTACGAGCAGTACTTC.

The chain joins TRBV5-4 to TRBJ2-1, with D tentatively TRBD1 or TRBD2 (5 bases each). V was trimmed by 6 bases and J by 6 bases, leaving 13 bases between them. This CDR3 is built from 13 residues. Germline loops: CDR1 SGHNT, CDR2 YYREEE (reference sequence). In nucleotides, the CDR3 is TGTGCCAGCACCCAGGGACCCCTCAATGAGCAGTTCTTC. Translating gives CASTQGPLNEQFF.

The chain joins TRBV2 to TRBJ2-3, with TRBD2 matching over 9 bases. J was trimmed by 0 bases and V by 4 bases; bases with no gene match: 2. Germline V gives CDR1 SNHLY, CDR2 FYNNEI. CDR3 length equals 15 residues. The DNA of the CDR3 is TGTGCCAGCAGTGGACTAGCGGTTAGCACAGATACGCAGTATTTT. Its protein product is CASSGLAVSTDTQYF.

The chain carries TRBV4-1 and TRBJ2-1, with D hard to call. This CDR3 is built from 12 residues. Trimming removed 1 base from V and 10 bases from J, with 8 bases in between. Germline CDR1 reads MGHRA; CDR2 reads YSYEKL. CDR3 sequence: CASSQGWGEQFF. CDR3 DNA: TGCGCCAGCAGCCAAGGATGGGGAGAGCAGTTCTTC.

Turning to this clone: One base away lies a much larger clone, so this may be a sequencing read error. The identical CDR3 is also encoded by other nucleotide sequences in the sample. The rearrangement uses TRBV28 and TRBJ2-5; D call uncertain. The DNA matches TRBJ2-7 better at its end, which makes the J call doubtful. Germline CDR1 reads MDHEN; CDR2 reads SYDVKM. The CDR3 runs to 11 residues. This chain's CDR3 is CASSLTYEQYF. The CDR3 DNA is TGTGCCAGCAGTTTAACCTACGAGCAGTACTTC.

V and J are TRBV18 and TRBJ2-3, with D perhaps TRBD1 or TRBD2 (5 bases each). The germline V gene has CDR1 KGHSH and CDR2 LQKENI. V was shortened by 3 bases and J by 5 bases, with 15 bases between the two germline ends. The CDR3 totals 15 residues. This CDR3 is CASSPRGLWEDTQYF. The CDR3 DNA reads TGTGCCAGCTCACCGAGGGGTCTGTGGGAAGATACGCAGTATTTT.

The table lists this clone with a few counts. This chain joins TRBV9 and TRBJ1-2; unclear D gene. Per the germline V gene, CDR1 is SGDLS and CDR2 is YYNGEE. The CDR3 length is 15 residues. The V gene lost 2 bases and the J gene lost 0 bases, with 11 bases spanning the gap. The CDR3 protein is CASSVGIHTNYGYTF. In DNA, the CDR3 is TGTGCCAGCAGCGTGGGGATACACACTAACTATGGCTACACCTTC.

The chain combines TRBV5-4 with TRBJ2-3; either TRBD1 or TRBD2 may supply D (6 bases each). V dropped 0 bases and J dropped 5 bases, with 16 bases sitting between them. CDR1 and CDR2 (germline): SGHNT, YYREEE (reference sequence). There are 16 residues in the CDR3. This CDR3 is CASSLVQSGAGDTQYF. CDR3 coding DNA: TGTGCCAGCAGCTTGGTTCAATCGGGGGCGGGAGATACGCAGTATTTT.

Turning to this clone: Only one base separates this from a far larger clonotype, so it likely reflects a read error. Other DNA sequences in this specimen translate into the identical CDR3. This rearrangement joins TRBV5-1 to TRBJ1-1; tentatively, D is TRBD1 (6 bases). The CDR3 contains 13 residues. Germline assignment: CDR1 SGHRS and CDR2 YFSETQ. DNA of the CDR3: TGTGCCAGCAGCTCGACAGGAAGCACTGAAGCTTTCTTT. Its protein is CASSSTGSTEAFF. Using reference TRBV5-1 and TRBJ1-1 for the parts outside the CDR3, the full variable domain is KAGVTQTPRYLIKTRGQQVTLSCSPISGHRSVSWYQQTPGQGLQFLFEYFSETQRNKGNFPGRFSGRQFSNSRSEMNVSTLELGDSALYLCASSSTGSTEAFFGQGTRLTVV.

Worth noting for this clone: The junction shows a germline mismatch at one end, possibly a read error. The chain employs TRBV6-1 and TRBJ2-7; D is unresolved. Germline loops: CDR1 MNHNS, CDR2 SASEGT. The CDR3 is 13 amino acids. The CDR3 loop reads CASSPSKDGVRLF. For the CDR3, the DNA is TGTGCCAGCAGTCCCTCAAAGGATGGTGTTCGTCTCTTC.

Here the CDR3 reads CASSYGTGGYYEQYF. CDR3 sequence (DNA): TGTGCCAGCAGCTACGGGACAGGGGGCTACTACGAGCAGTACTTC. The genes are TRBV11-3 and TRBJ2-7; TRBD1 aligns across 12 bases. Germline CDR1 is SGHNT and CDR2 is YENEEA. This CDR3 region has 15 residues. V trimming: 4 bases; J trimming: 3 bases; junction bases outside the gene matches: 4.

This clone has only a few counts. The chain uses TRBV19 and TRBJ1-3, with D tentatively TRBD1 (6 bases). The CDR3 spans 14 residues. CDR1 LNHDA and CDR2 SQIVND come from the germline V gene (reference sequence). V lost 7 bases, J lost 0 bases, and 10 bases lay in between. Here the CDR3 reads CASTQDSSGNTIYF. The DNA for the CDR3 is TGTGCCAGTACCCAGGACAGCTCTGGAAACACCATATATTTT.

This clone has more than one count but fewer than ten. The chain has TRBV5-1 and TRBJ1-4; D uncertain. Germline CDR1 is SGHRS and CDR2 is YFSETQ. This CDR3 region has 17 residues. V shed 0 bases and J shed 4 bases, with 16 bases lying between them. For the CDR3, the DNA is TGCGCCAGCAGCTTGGGCATTCAGCTGAGTGGTAATGAAAAACTGTTTTTT. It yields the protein CASSLGIQLSGNEKLFF.

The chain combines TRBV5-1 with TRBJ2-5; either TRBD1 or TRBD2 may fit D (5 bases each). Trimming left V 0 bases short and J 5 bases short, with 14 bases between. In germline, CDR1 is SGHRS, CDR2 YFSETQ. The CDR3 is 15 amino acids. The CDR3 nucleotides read TGCGCCAGCAGCTTGGCCGGGGCCCCGCGTGAGACCCAGTACTTC. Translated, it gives CASSLAGAPRETQYF.

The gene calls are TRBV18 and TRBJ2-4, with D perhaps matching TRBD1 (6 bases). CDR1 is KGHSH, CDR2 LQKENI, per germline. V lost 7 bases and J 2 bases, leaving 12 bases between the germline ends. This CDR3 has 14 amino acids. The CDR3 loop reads CASFQGSTKNIQYF. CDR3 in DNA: TGTGCCAGCTTTCAGGGGTCAACCAAAAACATTCAGTACTTC.

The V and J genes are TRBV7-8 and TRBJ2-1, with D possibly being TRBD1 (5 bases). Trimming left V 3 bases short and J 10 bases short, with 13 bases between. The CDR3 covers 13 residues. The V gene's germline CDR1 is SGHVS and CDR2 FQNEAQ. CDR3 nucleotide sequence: TGTGCCAGCAGCTTCCGAAAAGGACAAGAGCAGTTCTTC. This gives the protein CASSFRKGQEQFF.